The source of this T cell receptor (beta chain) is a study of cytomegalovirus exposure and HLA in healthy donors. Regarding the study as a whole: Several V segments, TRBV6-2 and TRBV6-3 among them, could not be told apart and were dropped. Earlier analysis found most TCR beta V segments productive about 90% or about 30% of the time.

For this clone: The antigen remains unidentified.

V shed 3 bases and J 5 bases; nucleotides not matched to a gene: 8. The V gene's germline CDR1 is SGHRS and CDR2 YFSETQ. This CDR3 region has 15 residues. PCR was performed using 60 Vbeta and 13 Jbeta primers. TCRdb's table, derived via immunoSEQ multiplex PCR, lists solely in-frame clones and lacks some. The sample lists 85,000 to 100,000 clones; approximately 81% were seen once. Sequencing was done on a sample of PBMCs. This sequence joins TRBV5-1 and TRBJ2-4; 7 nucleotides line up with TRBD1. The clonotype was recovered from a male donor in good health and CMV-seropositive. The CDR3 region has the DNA TGCGCCAGCAGCTCCCGGACAGGATCGGAAAACATTCAGTACTTC. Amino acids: CASSSRTGSENIQYF.